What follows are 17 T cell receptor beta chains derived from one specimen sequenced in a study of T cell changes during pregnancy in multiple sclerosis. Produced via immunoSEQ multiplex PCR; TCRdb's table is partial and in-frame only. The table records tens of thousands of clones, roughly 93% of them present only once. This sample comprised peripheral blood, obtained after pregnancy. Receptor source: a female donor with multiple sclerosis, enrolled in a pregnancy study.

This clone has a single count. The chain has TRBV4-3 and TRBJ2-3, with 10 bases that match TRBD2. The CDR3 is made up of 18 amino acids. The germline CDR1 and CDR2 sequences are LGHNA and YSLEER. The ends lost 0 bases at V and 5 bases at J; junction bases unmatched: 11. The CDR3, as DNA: TGCGCCAGCAGCCAAGATTTATTGGCTAGCGGGAGTTTAGATACGCAGTATTTT. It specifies CASSQDLLASGSLDTQYF.

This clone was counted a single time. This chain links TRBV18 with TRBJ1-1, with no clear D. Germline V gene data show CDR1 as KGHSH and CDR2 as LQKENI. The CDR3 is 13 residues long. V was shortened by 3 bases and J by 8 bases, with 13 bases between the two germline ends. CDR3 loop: CASSPMELTEAFF. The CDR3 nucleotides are TGTGCCAGCTCACCTATGGAATTGACAGAAGCTTTCTTT.

CDR3 in amino acids: CASSGGGRGLLGANVLTF. The DNA for the CDR3 is TGTGCCAGCAGCGGGGGGGGCAGGGGGCTTCTAGGGGCCAACGTCCTGACTTTC. This chain links TRBV9 with TRBJ2-6; tentative D call: TRBD1 (8 bases). Germline V gene data show CDR1 as SGDLS and CDR2 as YYNGEE. The CDR3 contains 18 residues. V was pared by 3 bases and J by 4 bases, with 20 bases between.

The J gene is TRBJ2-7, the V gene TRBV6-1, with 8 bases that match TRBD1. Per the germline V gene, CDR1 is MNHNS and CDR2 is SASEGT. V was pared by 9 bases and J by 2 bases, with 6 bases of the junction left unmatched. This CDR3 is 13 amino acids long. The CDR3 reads CARSRGPTYEQYF. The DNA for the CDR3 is TGTGCCAGATCCAGGGGGCCCACCTACGAGCAGTACTTC.

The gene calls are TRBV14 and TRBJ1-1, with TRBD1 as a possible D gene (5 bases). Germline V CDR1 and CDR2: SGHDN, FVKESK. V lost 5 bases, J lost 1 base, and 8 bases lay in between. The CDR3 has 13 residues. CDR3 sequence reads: CASSSDRNTEAFF. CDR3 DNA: TGTGCCAGCAGCTCCGACAGGAACACTGAAGCTTTCTTT.

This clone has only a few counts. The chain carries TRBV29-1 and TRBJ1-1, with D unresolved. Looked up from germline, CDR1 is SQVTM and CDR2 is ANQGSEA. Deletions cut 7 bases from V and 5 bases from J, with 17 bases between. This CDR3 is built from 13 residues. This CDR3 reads CSAHPEGRTEAFF. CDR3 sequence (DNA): TGCAGCGCCCACCCCGAGGGTAGGACTGAAGCTTTCTTT.

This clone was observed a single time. The CDR3 sequence: CASIRTGRYTEAFF. For the CDR3, the DNA is TGTGCCAGCATCCGGACGGGAAGGTACACTGAAGCTTTCTTT. The V gene is TRBV6-6, the J gene TRBJ1-1; unclear D gene. Germline CDR1 reads MNHNY; CDR2 reads SVGAGI (reference sequence). V shed 7 bases and J shed 3 bases, with 15 bases lying between them. The CDR3 has 14 residues.

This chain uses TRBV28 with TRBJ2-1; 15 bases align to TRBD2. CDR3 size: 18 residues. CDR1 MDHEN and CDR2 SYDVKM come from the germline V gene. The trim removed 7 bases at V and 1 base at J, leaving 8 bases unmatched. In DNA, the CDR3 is TGTGCCAGCACCCCCGGGACTAGCGGGGGGATGTCCTACAATGAGCAGTTCTTC. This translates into CASTPGTSGGMSYNEQFF.

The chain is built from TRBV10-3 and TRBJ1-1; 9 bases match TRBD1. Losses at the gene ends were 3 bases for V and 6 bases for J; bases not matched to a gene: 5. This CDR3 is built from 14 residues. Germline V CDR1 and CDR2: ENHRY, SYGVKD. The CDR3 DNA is TGTGCCATCAGTGAAGGGACAGGGAGGGCTGAAGCTTTCTTT. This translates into CAISEGTGRAEAFF.

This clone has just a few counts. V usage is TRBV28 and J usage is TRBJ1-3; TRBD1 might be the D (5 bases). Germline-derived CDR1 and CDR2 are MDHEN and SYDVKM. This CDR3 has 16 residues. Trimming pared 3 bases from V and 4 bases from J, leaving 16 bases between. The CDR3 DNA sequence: TGTGCCAGCAGTTTTCCCGGGGGACGAAGGGGAAACACCATATATTTT. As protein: CASSFPGGRRGNTIYF.

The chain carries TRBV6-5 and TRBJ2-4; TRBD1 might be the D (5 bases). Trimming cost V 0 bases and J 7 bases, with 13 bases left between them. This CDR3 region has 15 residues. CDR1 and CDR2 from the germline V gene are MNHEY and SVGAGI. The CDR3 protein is CASSYSGQVRNIQYF. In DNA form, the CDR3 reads TGTGCCAGCAGTTACTCGGGGCAGGTTCGCAACATTCAGTACTTC.

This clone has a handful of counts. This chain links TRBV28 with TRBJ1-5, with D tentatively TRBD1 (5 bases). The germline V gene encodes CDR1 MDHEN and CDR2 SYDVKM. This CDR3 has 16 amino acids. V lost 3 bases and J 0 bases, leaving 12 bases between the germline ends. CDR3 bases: TGTGCCAGCAGTTTTTGGGACTTAGCTAGCAATCAGCCCCAGCATTTT. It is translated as CASSFWDLASNQPQHF. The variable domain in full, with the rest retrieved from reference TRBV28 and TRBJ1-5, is DVKVTQSSRYLVKRTGEKVFLECVQDMDHENMFWYRQDPGLGLRLIYFSYDVKMKEKGDIPEGYSVSREKKERFSLILESASTNQTSMYLCASSFWDLASNQPQHFGDGTRLSIL.

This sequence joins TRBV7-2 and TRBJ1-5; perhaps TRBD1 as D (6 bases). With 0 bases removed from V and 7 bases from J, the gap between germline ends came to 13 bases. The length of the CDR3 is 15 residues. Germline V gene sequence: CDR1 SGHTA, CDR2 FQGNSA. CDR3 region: CASSLALTGRQPQHF. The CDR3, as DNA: TGTGCCAGCAGCTTAGCGTTGACAGGTCGCCAGCCCCAGCATTTT.

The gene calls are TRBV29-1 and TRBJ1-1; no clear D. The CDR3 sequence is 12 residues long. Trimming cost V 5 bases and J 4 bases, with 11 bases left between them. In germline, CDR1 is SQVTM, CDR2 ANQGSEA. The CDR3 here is CSVRRRGTEAFF. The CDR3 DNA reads TGCAGCGTTAGACGGCGGGGCACTGAAGCTTTCTTT.

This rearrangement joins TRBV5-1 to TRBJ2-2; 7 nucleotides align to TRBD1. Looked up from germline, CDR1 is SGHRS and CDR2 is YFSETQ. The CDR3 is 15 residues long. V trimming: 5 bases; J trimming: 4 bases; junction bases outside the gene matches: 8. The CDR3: CASRPPGQTTGELFF. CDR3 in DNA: TGCGCCAGCAGACCTCCGGGACAGACCACCGGGGAGCTGTTTTTT.

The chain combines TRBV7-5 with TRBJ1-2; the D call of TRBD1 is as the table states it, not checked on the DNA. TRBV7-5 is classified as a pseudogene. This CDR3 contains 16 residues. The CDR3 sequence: CARSRTGDFPNYGYTF. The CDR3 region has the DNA TGTGCCAGAAGCCGGACAGGTGATTTCCCTAACTATGGCTACACCTTC.

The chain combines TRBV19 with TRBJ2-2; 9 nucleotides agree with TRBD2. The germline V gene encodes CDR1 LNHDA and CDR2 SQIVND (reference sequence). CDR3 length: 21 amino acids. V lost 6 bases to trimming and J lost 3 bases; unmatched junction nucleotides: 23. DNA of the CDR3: TGTGCCAGTAGGGCGGGGAGGGTTTCGCTAGCGGGATGGGGTGACACCGGGGAGCTGTTTTTT. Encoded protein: CASRAGRVSLAGWGDTGELFF.